Sequencing of this T cell receptor (beta chain) was carried out in a study of T cell responses to AZD1222 COVID-19 vaccine. The CDR3 is 15 residues long. V shed 0 bases and J shed 3 bases, with 8 bases lying between them. The germline gives CDR1 LNHNV, CDR2 YYDKDF (reference sequence). A few counts support this clone. Its antigen is unidentified. Findings of the study overall: Unmutated variant regions are reportedly the target of nearly half of TCRs that are spike-specific. Following two doses of AZD1222, Spike-specific TCR breadth and depth rose. Clonal diversity was possibly underestimated, and white British individuals and females predominated among donors.

Clones were sequenced by immunoSEQ multiplex PCR, and TCRdb holds only the in-frame ones, with some missing. The sample contains approximately 100,000 clones, about nine tenths of which appear only once. This clonotype was sampled from an adult in good health. This specimen consisted of peripheral blood, obtained on day 0 of MenACWY control vaccination. The chain has TRBV15 and TRBJ1-4, with D unclear. The CDR3 DNA is TGTGCCACCAGCAGAGACCCGGCAGCTAATGAAAAACTGTTTTTT. The encoded protein is CATSRDPAANEKLFF. Supplemented by reference TRBV15 and TRBJ1-4, the full variable domain reads DAMVIQNPRYQVTQFGKPVTLSCSQTLNHNVMYWYQQKSSQAPKLLFHYYDKDFNNEADTPDNFQSRRPNTSFCFLDIRSPGLGDTAMYLCATSRDPAANEKLFFGSGTQLSVL.